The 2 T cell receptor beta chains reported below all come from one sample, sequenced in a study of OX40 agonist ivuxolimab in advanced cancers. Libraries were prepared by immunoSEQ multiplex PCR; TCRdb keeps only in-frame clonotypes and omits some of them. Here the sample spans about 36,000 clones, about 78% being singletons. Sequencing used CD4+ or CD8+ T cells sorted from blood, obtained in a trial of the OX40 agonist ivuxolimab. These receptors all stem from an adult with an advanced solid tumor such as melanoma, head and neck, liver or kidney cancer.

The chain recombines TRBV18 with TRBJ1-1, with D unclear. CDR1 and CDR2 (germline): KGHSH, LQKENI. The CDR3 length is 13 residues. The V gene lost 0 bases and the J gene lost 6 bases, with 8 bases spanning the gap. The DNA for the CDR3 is TGTGCCAGCTCACCACCGGAGGATTCTGAAGCTTTCTTT. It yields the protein CASSPPEDSEAFF. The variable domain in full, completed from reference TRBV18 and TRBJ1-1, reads NAGVMQNPRHLVRRRGQEARLRCSPMKGHSHVYWYRQLPEEGLKFMVYLQKENIIDESGMPKERFSAEFPKEGPSILRIQQVVRGDSAAYFCASSPPEDSEAFFGQGTRLTVV.

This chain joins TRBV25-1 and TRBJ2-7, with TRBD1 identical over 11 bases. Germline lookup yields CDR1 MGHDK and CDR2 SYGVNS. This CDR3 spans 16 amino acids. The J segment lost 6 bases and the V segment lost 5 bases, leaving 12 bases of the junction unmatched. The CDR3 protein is CASSFQTGTGGLEQYF. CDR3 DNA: TGTGCCAGCAGTTTCCAGACCGGGACAGGGGGACTCGAGCAGTACTTC.